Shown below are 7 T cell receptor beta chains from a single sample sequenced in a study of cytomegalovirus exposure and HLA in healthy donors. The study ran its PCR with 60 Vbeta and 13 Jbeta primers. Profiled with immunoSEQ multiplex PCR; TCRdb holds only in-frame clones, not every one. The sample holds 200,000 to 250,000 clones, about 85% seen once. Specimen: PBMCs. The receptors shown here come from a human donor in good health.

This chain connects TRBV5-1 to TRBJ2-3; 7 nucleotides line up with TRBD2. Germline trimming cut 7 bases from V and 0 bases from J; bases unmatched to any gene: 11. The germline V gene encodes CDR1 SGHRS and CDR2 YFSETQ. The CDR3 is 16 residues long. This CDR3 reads CASDPRASGSTDTQYF. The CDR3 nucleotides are TGCGCCAGCGACCCCAGGGCTAGCGGTAGCACAGATACGCAGTATTTT.

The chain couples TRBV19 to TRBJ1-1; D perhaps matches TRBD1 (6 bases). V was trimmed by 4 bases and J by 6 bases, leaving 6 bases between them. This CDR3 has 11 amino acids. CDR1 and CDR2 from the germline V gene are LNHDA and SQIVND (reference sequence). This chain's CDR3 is CASSNRAEAFF. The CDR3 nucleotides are TGTGCCAGTAGTAACAGGGCTGAAGCTTTCTTT.

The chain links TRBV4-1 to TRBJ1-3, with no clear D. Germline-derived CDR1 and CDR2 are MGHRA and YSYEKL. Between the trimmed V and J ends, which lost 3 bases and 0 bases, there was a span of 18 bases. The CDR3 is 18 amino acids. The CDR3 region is CASSHGNPLRDSGNTIYF. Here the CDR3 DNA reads TGCGCCAGCAGCCACGGTAATCCGTTACGTGACTCTGGAAACACCATATATTTT.

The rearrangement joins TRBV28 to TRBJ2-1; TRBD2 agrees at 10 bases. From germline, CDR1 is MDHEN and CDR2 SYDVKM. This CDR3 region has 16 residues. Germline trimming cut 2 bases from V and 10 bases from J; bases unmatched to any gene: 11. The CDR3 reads CASSLGLAGEQEEQFF. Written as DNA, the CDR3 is TGTGCCAGCAGTTTAGGGCTAGCGGGAGAGCAAGAAGAGCAGTTCTTC.

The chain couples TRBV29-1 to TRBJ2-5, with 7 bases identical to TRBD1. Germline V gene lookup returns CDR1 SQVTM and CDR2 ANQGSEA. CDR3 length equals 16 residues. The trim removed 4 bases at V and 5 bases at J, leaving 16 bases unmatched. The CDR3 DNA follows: TGCAGCGTTGGACTTGGGGCAGGGGGTTGGAGGGAGACCCAGTACTTC. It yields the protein CSVGLGAGGWRETQYF.

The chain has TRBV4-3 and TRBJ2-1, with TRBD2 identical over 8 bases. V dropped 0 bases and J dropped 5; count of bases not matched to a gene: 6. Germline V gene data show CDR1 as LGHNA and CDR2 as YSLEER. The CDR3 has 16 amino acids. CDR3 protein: CASSQDASGPHNEQFF. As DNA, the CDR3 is TGCGCCAGCAGCCAAGACGCTAGCGGGCCCCACAATGAGCAGTTCTTC.

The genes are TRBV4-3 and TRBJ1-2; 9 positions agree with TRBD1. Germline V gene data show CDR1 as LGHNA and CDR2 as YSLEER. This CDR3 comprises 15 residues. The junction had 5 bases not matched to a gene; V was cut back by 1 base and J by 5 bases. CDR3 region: CASSQGTGEGYGYTF. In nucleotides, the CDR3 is TGCGCCAGCAGCCAAGGGACAGGGGAAGGTTATGGCTACACCTTC.